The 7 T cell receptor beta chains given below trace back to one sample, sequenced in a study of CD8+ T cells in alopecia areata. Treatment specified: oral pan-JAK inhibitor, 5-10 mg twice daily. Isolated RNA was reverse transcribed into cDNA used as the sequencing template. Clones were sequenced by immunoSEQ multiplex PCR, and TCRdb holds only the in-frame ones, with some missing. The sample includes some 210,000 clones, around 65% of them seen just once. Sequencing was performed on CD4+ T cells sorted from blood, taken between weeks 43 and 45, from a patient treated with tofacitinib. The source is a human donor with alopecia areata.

The CDR3 DNA reads TGTGCCAGCATGGGGAGTTCTGAAGCTTTCTTT. Protein product: CASMGSSEAFF. The chain couples TRBV2 to TRBJ1-1; no clear D gene. The length of the CDR3 is 11 residues. Germline CDR1 reads SNHLY; CDR2 reads FYNNEI. V shed 7 bases and J shed 6 bases, with 9 bases lying between them.

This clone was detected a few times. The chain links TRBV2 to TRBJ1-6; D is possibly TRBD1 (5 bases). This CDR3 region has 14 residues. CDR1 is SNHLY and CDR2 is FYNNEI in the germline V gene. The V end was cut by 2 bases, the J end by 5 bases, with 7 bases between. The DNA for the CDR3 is TGTGCCAGCAGTGAAAGACAGAATAATTCACCCCTCCACTTT. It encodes CASSERQNNSPLHF.

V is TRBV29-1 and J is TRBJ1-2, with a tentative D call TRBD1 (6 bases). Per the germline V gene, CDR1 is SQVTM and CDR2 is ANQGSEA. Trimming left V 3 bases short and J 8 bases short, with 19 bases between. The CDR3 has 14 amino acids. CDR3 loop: CSVDWEGVRGGYTF. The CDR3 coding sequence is TGCAGCGTTGATTGGGAGGGTGTCAGGGGAGGCTACACCTTC.

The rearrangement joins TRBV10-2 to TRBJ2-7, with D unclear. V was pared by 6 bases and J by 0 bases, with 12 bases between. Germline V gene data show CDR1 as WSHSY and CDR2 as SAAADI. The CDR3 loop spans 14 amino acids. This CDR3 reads CASRMVERSYEQYF. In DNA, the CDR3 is TGCGCCAGCAGGATGGTCGAACGCTCCTACGAGCAGTACTTC.

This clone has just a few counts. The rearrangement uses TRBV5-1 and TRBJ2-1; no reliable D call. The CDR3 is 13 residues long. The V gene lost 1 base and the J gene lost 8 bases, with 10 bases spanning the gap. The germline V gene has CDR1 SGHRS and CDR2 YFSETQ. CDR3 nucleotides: TGCGCCAGCAGCTTGTCTGCGTGGGATGAGCAGTTCTTC. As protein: CASSLSAWDEQFF.

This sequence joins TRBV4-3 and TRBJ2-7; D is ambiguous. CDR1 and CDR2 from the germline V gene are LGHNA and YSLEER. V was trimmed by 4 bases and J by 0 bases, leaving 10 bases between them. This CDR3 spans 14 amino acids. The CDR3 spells CASSPALFSYEQYF. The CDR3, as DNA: TGCGCCAGCAGCCCCGCCCTCTTCTCCTACGAGCAGTACTTC.

The CDR3 DNA is TGTGCCTGGAGTGTAAGGAATGAAGCTTTCTTT. The encoded protein is CAWSVRNEAFF. The chain links TRBV30 to TRBJ1-1; D gene ambiguous. The CDR3 sequence is 11 residues long. The germline CDR1 and CDR2 sequences are GTSNPN and SVGIG (reference sequence). V lost 0 bases and J lost 7, with 6 bases in between. The complete variable domain, with remaining parts taken from reference TRBV30 and TRBJ1-1, reads SQTIHQWPATLVQPVGSPLSLECTVEGTSNPNLYWYRQAAGRGLQLLFYSVGIGQISSEVPQNLSASRPQDRQFILSSKKLLLSDSGFYLCAWSVRNEAFFGQGTRLTVV.